This TCR beta chain was captured by sequencing in a study of beta chain features in type 1 diabetes. As regards this clone: What it binds is not known.

Trimming removed 6 bases at V and 3 bases at J, with 14 bases between. Germline V gives CDR1 KGHSH, CDR2 LQKENI. This CDR3 contains 15 residues. Expressed TCRB transcripts were sequenced because the isolated RNA had all been reverse transcribed beforehand. Only in-frame clones appear in the TCRdb table, and some are missing; sequencing was by immunoSEQ multiplex PCR. The sample lists roughly 340,000 clones, about 14% occurring once. Every donor had blood drawn once into heparin, around 100 mL on average. Study results and limitations: Moderate but significant shortening of TCRB CDR3s was recorded in all four CD4+ subsets from Type 1 diabetes patients. Comparison showed that naive, central memory and Treg TCRB repertoires appeared more similar among patients than among healthy donors.

The clonotype originates from a woman younger than 35 with type 1 diabetes. The V call is TRBV18, the J call TRBJ2-2; D is possibly TRBD2 (6 bases). What was sequenced was naive CD4+ T cells from blood. CDR3 sequence: CASSRPGLDTGELFF. CDR3 coding DNA: TGTGCCAGCTCTCGACCGGGACTCGACACCGGGGAGCTGTTTTTT.